This T cell receptor beta chain is drawn from a study of T cells in localized non-small cell lung cancer. Notes on the study in general: Greater T cell density in blood accompanied longer overall survival. Adjacent lung held a median around 58 of the top 100 tumor clones. Investigators sequenced only a single tumor region, leaving heterogeneity possible.

The CDR3 sequence is 18 residues long. V lost 6 bases to trimming and J lost 0 bases, with 18 bases between them. Germline V lookup: CDR1 SGHVS, CDR2 FNYEAQ. Using immunoSEQ multiplex PCR, the repertoire was profiled, and TCRdb retains in-frame clones only, with some absent. Among some 72,000 clones listed, 84% were seen once. As to this clone: Its antigen is unidentified.

J is TRBJ2-6 and V is TRBV7-6, with a possible D match to TRBD1 (6 bases). The sample consisted of peripheral blood, taken before any cancer treatment. This clonotype was sampled from a man aged 40 to 70 with stage I lung adenocarcinoma. CDR3 in DNA: TGTGCCAGCAGTCAGGGGCCGACATCACGCTCTGGGGCCAACGTCCTGACTTTC. It yields the protein CASSQGPTSRSGANVLTF.